The clone carrying this TCR beta chain was counted only a few times. The antigen remains undetermined. Some clones are missing from TCRdb's copy, which holds only in-frame ones; the method was immunoSEQ multiplex PCR. The repertoire consists of roughly 120,000 clones, with about 87% occurring once and the leading ten covering around 8.6%. This sample is drawn from a study of T cell responses to AZD1222 COVID-19 vaccine. General study results and limits: Vaccination with two AZD1222 doses was followed by a rise in Spike-specific TCR breadth and depth.

The trim removed 3 bases at V and 8 bases at J, leaving 3 bases unmatched. This CDR3 is built from 13 residues. Germline V gene data show CDR1 as KGHDR and CDR2 as SFDVKD. The source of this sequence is an adult in good health. This sample comprised peripheral blood, obtained on day 0 of AZD1222 vaccination. The rearrangement joins TRBV24-1 to TRBJ1-2, with 9 bases matching TRBD1. In DNA, the CDR3 is TGTGCCACCAGTGATGCGGGACAGGGCGGCTACACCTTC. This gives the protein CATSDAGQGGYTF.